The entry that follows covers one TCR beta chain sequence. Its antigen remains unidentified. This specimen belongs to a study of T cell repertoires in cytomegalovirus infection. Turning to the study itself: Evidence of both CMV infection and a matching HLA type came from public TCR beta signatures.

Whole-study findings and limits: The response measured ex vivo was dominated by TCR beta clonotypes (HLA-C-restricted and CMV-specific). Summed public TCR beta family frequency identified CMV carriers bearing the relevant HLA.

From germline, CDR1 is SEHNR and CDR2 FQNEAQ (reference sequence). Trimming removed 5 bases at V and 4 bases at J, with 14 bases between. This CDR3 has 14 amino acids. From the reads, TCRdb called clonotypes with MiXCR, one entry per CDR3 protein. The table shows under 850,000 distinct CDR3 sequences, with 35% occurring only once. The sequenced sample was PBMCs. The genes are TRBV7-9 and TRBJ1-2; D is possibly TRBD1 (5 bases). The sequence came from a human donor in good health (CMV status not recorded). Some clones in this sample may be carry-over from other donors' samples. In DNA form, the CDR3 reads TGTGCCAGCAGCCCTGGGGGGGAATTCTATGGCTACACCTTC. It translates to CASSPGGEFYGYTF.